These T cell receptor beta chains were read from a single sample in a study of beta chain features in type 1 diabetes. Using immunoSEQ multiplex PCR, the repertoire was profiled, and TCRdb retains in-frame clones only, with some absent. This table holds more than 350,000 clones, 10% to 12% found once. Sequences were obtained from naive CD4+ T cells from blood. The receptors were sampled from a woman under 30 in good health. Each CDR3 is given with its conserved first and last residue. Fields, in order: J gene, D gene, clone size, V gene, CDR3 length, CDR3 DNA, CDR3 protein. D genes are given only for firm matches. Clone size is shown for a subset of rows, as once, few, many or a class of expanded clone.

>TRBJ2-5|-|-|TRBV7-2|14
TGTGCCAGCAGCTTAGCAGGGTTAGGGGAGACCCAGTACTTC
CASSLAGLGETQYF
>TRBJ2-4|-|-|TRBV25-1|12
TGTGCCAGCAGCCCTCCCGGGAACATTCAGTACTTC
CASSPPGNIQYF
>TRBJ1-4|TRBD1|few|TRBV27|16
TGTGCCAGCGCTCGAAGACTGGACAGGGGAGATGAAAAACTGTTTTTT
CASARRLDRGDEKLFF
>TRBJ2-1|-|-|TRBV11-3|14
TGTGCCAGCAGCTTAGAAGATAATTACAATGAGCAGTTCTTC
CASSLEDNYNEQFF
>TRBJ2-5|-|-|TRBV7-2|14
TGTGCCAGCACCCAGACAGGTTGGAAAGAGACCCAGTACTTC
CASTQTGWKETQYF
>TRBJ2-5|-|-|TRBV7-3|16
TGTGCCAGCAGCTTACAGTCAGGAGCGGCGGGAGAGACCCAGTACTTC
CASSLQSGAAGETQYF
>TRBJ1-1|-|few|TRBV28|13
TGTGCCATCACAAAACATATGAACACTGAAGCTTTCTTT
CAITKHMNTEAFF
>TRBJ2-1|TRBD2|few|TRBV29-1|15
TGCAGCGTTGATCGGACTAGCGGACGCTACAATGAGCAGTTCTTC
CSVDRTSGRYNEQFF
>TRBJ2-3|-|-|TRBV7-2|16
TGTGCCAGCAGCTTACGCGGGACGAGTAGCACAGATACGCAGTATTTT
CASSLRGTSSTDTQYF
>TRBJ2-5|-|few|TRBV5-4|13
TGTGCCAGCAGTGTGACAGCGCAGGAGACCCAGTACTTC
CASSVTAQETQYF
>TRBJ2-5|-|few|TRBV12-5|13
TGTGCTAGTGGTCCCCTCCGAGGAGAGACCCAGTACTTC
CASGPLRGETQYF
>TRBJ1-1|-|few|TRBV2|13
TGTGCCAGCAGTGGGGAAATGAACACTGAAGCTTTCTTT
CASSGEMNTEAFF
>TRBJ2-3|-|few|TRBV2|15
TGTGCCAGCAGCGCTGCGGGGCAGCGCACAGATACGCAGTATTTT
CASSAAGQRTDTQYF
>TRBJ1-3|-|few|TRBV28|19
TGTGCCAGCAGTTTATTCCATGTGGGCTTCGGTTCTCGGAGAAACACCATATATTTT
CASSLFHVGFGSRRNTIYF